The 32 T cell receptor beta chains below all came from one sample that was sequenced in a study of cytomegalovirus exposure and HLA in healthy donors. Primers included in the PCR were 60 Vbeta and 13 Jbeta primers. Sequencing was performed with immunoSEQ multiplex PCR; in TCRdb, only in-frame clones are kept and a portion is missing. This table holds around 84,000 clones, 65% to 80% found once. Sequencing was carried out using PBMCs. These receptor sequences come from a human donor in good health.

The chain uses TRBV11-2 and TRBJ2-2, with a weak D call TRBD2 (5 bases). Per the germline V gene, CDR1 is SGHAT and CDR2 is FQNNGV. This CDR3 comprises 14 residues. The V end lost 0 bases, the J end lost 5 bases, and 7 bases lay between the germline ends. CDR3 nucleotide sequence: TGTGCCAGCAGCTTAGAAAGAGGGACCGGGGAGCTGTTTTTT. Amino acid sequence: CASSLERGTGELFF.

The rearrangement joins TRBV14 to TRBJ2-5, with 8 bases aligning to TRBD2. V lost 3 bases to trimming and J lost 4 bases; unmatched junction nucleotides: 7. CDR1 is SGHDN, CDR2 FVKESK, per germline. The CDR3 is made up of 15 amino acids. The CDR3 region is CASSQSASGGETQYF. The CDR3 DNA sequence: TGTGCCAGCAGCCAGTCCGCGAGCGGGGGAGAGACCCAGTACTTC.

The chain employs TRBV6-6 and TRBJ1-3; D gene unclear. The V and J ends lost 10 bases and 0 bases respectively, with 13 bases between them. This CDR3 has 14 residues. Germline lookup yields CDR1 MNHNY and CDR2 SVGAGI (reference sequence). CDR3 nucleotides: TGTGCCACCCTCGAAACCTACTCTGGAAACACCATATATTTT. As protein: CATLETYSGNTIYF.

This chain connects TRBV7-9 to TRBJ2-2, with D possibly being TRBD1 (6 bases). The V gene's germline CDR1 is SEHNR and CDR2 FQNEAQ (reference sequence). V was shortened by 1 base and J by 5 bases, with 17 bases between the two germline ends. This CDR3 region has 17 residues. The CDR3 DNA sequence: TGTGCCAGCAGCTTAGAGGTCAGGGGCCGACGTACCGGGGAGCTGTTTTTT. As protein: CASSLEVRGRRTGELFF.

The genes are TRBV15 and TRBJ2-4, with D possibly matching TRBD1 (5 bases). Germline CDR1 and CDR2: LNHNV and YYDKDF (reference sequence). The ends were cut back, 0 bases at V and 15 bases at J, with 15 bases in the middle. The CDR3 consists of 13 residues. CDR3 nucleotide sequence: TGTGCCACCAGCAGAGATTTAGGGGAAATTGGGTACTTC. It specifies CATSRDLGEIGYF.

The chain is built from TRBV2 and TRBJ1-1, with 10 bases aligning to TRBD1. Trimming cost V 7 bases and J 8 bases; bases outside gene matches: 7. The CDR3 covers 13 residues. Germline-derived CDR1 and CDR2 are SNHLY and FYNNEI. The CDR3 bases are TGTGCCAGCACGGGGACAGGGGTTGGGGAAGCTTTCTTT. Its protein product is CASTGTGVGEAFF.

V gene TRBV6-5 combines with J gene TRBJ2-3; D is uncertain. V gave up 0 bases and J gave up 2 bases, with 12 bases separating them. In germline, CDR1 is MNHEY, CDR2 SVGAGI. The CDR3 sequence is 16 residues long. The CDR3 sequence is CASSYSPGSYTDTQYF. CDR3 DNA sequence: TGTGCCAGCAGTTACTCGCCAGGATCTTACACAGATACGCAGTATTTT.

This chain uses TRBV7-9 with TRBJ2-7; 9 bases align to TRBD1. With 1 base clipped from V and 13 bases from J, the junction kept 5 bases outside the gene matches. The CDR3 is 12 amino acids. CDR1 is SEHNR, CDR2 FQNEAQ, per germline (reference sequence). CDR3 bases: TGTGCCAGCAGCTTAGATAGGGGACAGGGATACTTC. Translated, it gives CASSLDRGQGYF. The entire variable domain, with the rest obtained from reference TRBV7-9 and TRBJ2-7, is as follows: DTGVSQNPRHKITKRGQNVTFRCDPISEHNRLYWYRQTLGQGPEFLTYFQNEAQLEKSRLLSDRFSAERPKGSFSTLEIQRTEQGDSAMYLCASSLDRGQGYFGPGTRLTVT.

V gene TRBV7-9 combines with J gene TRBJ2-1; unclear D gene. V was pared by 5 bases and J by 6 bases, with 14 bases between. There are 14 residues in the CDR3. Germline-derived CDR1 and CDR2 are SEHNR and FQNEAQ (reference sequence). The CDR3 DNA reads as TGTGCCAGCAGCCTCCTGGTGGGCAGCAATGAGCAGTTCTTC. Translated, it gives CASSLLVGSNEQFF. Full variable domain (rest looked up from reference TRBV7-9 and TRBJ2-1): DTGVSQNPRHKITKRGQNVTFRCDPISEHNRLYWYRQTLGQGPEFLTYFQNEAQLEKSRLLSDRFSAERPKGSFSTLEIQRTEQGDSAMYLCASSLLVGSNEQFFGPGTRLTVL.

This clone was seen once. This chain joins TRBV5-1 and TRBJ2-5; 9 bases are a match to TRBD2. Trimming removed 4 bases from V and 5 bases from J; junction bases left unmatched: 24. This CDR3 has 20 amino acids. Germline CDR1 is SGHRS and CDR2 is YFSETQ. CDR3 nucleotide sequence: TGCGCCAGCAGCCGAATCGGGGGCCCGAGCGGGGGGACTTCGGGGGAGACCCAGTACTTC. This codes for CASSRIGGPSGGTSGETQYF.

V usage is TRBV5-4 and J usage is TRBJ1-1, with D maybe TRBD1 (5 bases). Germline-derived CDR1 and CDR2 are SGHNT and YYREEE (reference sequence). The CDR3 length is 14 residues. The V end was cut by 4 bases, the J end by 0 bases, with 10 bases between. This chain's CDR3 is CASSVGLLNTEAFF. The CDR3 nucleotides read TGTGCCAGCAGCGTGGGACTTTTGAACACTGAAGCTTTCTTT.

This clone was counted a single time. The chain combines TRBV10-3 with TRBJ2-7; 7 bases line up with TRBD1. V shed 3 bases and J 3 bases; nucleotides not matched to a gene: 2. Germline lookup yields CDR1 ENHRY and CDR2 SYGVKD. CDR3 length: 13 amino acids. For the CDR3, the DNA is TGTGCCATCAGTGAACAGGGGCTCTACGAGCAGTACTTC. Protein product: CAISEQGLYEQYF.

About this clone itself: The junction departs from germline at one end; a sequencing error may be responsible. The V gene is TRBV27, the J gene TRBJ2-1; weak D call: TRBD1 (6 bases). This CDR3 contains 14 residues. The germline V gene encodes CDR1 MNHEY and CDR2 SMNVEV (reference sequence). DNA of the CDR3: TGTGCCAGCAGTCCATTCCTGACAGGTAATGGGCAGTTCTTC. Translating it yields CASSPFLTGNGQFF.

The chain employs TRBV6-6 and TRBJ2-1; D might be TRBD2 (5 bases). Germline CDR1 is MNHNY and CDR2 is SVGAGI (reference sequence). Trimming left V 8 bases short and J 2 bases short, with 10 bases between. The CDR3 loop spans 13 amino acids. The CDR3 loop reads CASARGAYNEQFF. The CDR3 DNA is TGTGCCAGCGCCCGGGGAGCCTACAATGAGCAGTTCTTC.

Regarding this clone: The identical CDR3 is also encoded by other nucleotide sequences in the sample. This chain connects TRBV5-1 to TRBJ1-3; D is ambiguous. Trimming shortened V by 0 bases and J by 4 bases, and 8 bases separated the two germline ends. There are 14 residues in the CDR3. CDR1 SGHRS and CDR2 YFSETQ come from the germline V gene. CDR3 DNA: TGCGCCAGCAGCTTGGACGTGGGCGGAAACACCATATATTTT. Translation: CASSLDVGGNTIYF.

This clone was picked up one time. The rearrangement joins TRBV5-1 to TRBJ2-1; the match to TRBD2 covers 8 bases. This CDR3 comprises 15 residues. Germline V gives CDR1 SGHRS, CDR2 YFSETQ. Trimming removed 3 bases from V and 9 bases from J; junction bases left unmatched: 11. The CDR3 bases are TGCGCCAGCAGCTCAGGGACTAGATTAGTGAGTGAGCAGTTCTTC. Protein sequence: CASSSGTRLVSEQFF.

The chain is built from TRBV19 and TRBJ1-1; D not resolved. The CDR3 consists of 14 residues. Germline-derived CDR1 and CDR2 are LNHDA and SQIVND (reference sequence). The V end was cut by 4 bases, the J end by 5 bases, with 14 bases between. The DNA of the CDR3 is TGTGCCAGTAGTAGGTCGCAGGCTTGGACTGAAGCTTTCTTT. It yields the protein CASSRSQAWTEAFF.

The CDR3 loop is CASSLARETEAFF. The CDR3 DNA is TGTGCCAGCAGCTTAGCGAGGGAAACTGAAGCTTTCTTT. V is TRBV7-9 and J is TRBJ1-1; D gene unclear. Trimming pared 0 bases from V and 5 bases from J, leaving 7 bases between. The CDR3 consists of 13 residues. Germline V gene data show CDR1 as SEHNR and CDR2 as FQNEAQ (reference sequence).

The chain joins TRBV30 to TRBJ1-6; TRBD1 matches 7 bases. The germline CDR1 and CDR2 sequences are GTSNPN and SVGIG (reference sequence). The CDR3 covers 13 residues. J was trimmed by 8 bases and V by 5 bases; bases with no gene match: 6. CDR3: CAWGDSLDSPLHF. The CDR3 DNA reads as TGTGCCTGGGGGGACAGCTTAGATTCACCCCTCCACTTT. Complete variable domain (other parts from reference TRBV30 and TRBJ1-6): SQTIHQWPATLVQPVGSPLSLECTVEGTSNPNLYWYRQAAGRGLQLLFYSVGIGQISSEVPQNLSASRPQDRQFILSSKKLLLSDSGFYLCAWGDSLDSPLHFGNGTRLTVT.

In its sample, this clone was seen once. For the CDR3, the DNA is TGTGCCAGTAGTATAGGGCGGGGACCCCTATTTCCAGATACGCAGTATTTT. Translation gives CASSIGRGPLFPDTQYF. The chain has TRBV19 and TRBJ2-3; maybe TRBD2 (6 bases). Trimming took off 1 base at V and 4 bases at J, with 18 bases between the two ends. The V gene's germline CDR1 is LNHDA and CDR2 SQIVND (reference sequence). There are 17 residues in the CDR3.

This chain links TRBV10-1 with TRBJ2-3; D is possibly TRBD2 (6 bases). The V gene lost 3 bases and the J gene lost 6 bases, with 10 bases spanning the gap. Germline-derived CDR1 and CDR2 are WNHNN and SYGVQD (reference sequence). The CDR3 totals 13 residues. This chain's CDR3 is CASSDSSGDTQYF. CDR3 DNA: TGCGCCAGCAGTGATAGCAGCGGGGATACGCAGTATTTT.

The CDR3 bases are TGTGCCAGCAGCTTAGTTCGGACTGAAGCTTTCTTT. It codes for CASSLVRTEAFF. The genes are TRBV13 and TRBJ1-1; no clear D. V shed 1 base and J shed 5 bases, with 5 bases lying between them. This CDR3 is 12 amino acids long. The germline gives CDR1 PRHDT, CDR2 FYEKMQ (reference sequence).

Written as DNA, the CDR3 is TGTGCCTGGAGTGTAGCTAGCGGGGGGGCCCAGCAGTTCTTC. It translates to CAWSVASGGAQQFF. The chain combines TRBV30 with TRBJ2-1; 12 nucleotides agree with TRBD2. V lost 0 bases to trimming and J lost 11 bases; unmatched junction nucleotides: 5. The CDR3 covers 14 residues. The germline V gene encodes CDR1 GTSNPN and CDR2 SVGIG (reference sequence). Combining the CDR3 with reference TRBV30 and TRBJ2-1 gives the whole variable domain SQTIHQWPATLVQPVGSPLSLECTVEGTSNPNLYWYRQAAGRGLQLLFYSVGIGQISSEVPQNLSASRPQDRQFILSSKKLLLSDSGFYLCAWSVASGGAQQFFGPGTRLTVL.

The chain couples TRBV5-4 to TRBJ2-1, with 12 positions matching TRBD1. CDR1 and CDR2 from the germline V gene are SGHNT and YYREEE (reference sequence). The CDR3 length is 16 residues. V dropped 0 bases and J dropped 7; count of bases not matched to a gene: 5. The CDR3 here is CASSLAGTGGFNEQFF. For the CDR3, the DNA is TGTGCCAGCAGCTTGGCCGGGACAGGGGGCTTTAATGAGCAGTTCTTC. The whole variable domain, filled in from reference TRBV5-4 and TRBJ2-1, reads ETGVTQSPTHLIKTRGQQVTLRCSSQSGHNTVSWYQQALGQGPQFIFQYYREEENGRGNFPPRFSGLQFPNYSSELNVNALELDDSALYLCASSLAGTGGFNEQFFGPGTRLTVL.

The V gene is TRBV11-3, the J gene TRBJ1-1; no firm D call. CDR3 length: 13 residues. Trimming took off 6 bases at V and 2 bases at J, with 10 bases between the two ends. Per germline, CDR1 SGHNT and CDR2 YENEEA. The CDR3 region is CASSVSLNTEAFF. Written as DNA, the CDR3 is TGTGCCAGCAGTGTGTCGCTAAACACTGAAGCTTTCTTT.

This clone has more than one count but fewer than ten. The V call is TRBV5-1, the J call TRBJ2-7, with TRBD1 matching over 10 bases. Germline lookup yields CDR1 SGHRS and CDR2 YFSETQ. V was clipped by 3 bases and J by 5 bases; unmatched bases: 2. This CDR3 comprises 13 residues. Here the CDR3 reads CASSSGTGDEQYF. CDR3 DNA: TGCGCCAGCAGCTCCGGGACAGGGGACGAGCAGTACTTC.

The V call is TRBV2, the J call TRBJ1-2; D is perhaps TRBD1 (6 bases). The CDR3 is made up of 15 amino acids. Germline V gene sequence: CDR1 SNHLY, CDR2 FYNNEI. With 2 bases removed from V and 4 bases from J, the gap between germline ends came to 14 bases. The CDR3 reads CASSERSGASYGYTF. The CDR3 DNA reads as TGTGCCAGCAGTGAACGGTCAGGGGCAAGCTATGGCTACACCTTC.

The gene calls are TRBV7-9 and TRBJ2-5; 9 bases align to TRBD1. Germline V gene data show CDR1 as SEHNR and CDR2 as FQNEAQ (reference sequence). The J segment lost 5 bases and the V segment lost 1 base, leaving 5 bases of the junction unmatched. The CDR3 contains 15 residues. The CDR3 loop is CASSLGTGGPETQYF. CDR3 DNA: TGTGCCAGCAGCTTAGGTACAGGGGGCCCGGAGACCCAGTACTTC.

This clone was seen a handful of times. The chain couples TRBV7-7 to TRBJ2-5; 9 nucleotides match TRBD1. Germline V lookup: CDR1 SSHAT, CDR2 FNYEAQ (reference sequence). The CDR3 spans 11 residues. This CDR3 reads CALGQGMTQYF. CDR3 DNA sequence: TGTGCGCTGGGACAGGGTATGACCCAGTACTTC.

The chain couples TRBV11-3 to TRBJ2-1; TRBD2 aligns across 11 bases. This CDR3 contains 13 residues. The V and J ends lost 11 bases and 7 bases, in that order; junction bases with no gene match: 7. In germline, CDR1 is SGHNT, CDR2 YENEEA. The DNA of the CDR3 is TGTGCCTCTTCTAGCGGGGGGAGGAATGAGCAGTTCTTC. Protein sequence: CASSSGGRNEQFF.

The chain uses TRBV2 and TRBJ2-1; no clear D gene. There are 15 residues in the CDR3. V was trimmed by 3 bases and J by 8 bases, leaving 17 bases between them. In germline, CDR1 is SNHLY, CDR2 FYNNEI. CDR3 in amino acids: CASSDGRALRYEQFF. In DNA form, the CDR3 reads TGTGCCAGCAGTGATGGGCGAGCCTTGCGATATGAGCAGTTCTTC.

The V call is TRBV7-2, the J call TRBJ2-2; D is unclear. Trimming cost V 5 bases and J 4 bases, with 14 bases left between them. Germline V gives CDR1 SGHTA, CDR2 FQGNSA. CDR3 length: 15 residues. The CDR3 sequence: CASSKQTVTTGELFF. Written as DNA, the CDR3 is TGTGCCAGCAGCAAACAAACAGTGACCACCGGGGAGCTGTTTTTT.